The 29 T cell receptor beta chains reported below all come from one sample, sequenced in a study of blood T cell repertoires in COVID-19. The repertoire was sequenced with immunoSEQ multiplex PCR; TCRdb's copy has only in-frame clones and lacks some. Found here are some 200,000 clones, roughly 79% of them singletons; the top ten hold about 12%. Material for sequencing was peripheral blood. The receptors were sampled from a woman aged 80 or over with COVID-19, enrolled during active disease.

The rearrangement joins TRBV14 to TRBJ2-3, with 12 bases aligning to TRBD2. This CDR3 spans 16 amino acids. The V gene end was trimmed by 4 bases and the J gene end by 2 bases; junction bases not matched to a gene: 4. Looked up from germline, CDR1 is SGHDN and CDR2 is FVKESK. The CDR3 region has the DNA TGTGCCAGCAGCCGTCGACTAGCGGGAGACACAGATACGCAGTATTTT. Amino acid sequence: CASSRRLAGDTDTQYF. Filled out from reference TRBV14 and TRBJ2-3, the complete variable domain reads EAGVTQFPSHSVIEKGQTVTLRCDPISGHDNLYWYRRVMGKEIKFLLHFVKESKQDESGMPNNRFLAERTGGTYSTLKVQPAELEDSGVYFCASSRRLAGDTDTQYFGPGTRLTVL.

The rearrangement uses TRBV19 and TRBJ1-2; no definite D call. The germline CDR1 and CDR2 sequences are LNHDA and SQIVND (reference sequence). The CDR3 is 12 amino acids. Trimming pared 0 bases from V and 4 bases from J, leaving 3 bases between. The CDR3 region has the DNA TGTGCCAGTAGTATAGACAGCTATGGCTACACCTTC. Translated: CASSIDSYGYTF.

This clone is a singleton in its sample. The chain uses TRBV7-9 and TRBJ2-2, with D maybe TRBD1 (6 bases). Per germline, CDR1 SEHNR and CDR2 FQNEAQ (reference sequence). This CDR3 is built from 16 residues. V was pared by 3 bases and J by 4 bases, with 15 bases between. The CDR3 loop is CASSFSQGRGTGELFF. The CDR3 DNA follows: TGTGCCAGCAGCTTCTCACAGGGAAGGGGCACCGGGGAGCTGTTTTTT.

CDR3 amino acids: CASSLWGDRGNEKLFF. CDR3 nucleotides: TGTGCCAGCAGCTTGTGGGGGGACAGGGGAAATGAAAAACTGTTTTTT. The chain employs TRBV5-6 and TRBJ1-4; 10 nucleotides agree with TRBD1. Germline values: CDR1 SGHDT, CDR2 YYEEEE. Losses at the gene ends were 1 base for V and 5 bases for J; bases not matched to a gene: 5. The length of the CDR3 is 16 residues. Combining the CDR3 with reference TRBV5-6 and TRBJ1-4 gives the whole variable domain DAGVTQSPTHLIKTRGQQVTLRCSPKSGHDTVSWYQQALGQGPQFIFQYYEEEERQRGNFPDRFSGHQFPNYSSELNVNALLLGDSALYLCASSLWGDRGNEKLFFGSGTQLSVL.

This chain joins TRBV5-1 and TRBJ1-4, with D unclear. The CDR3 is 14 residues long. Germline V gene sequence: CDR1 SGHRS, CDR2 YFSETQ. V dropped 2 bases and J dropped 7 bases, with 12 bases sitting between them. DNA of the CDR3: TGCGCCAGCAGCTTTGGGGTGGGAGTTGAAAAACTGTTTTTT. This translates into CASSFGVGVEKLFF.

This chain joins TRBV7-9 and TRBJ1-1, with 9 bases fitting TRBD1. The V gene end was trimmed by 1 base and the J gene end by 1 base; junction bases not matched to a gene: 4. This CDR3 spans 16 amino acids. The V gene's germline CDR1 is SEHNR and CDR2 FQNEAQ (reference sequence). The DNA for the CDR3 is TGTGCCAGCAGCTTAGAACCGGGACAGGGGAACACTGAAGCTTTCTTT. As protein: CASSLEPGQGNTEAFF.

V is TRBV7-2 and J is TRBJ1-6, with TRBD1 identical over 7 bases. The germline CDR1 and CDR2 sequences are SGHTA and FQGNSA. The J segment lost 8 bases and the V segment lost 4 bases, leaving 2 bases of the junction unmatched. The CDR3 runs to 13 residues. CDR3 coding DNA: TGTGCCAGCAGCTATGGGACAGATTCACCCCTCCACTTT. Translated, it gives CASSYGTDSPLHF.

This chain uses TRBV6-6 with TRBJ1-2; 7 bases map to TRBD1. Germline lookup yields CDR1 MNHNY and CDR2 SVGAGI (reference sequence). J gave up 4 bases and V 6 bases, and 8 bases lay outside the gene matches. The CDR3 is 14 residues long. CDR3 coding DNA: TGTGCCAGCAGCCTTCAGACAGGGATCTATGGCTACACCTTC. As protein: CASSLQTGIYGYTF.

The V call is TRBV6-2 or TRBV6-3, the J call TRBJ2-3, with D uncertain. The CDR3 length is 16 residues. CDR1 and CDR2 (germline): MNHEY, SVGEGT. V lost 6 bases and J 4 bases, leaving 20 bases between the germline ends. CDR3 sequence: CASSPRVKSLADTQYF. The CDR3 nucleotides are TGTGCCAGCAGCCCCCGCGTTAAGTCTTTGGCAGATACGCAGTATTTT.

V is TRBV19 and J is TRBJ2-5; 7 bases match TRBD2. Per the germline V gene, CDR1 is LNHDA and CDR2 is SQIVND (reference sequence). The V and J ends lost 6 bases and 5 bases, in that order; junction bases with no gene match: 6. The CDR3 totals 13 residues. The CDR3 loop is CASRSRGGETQYF. Written as DNA, the CDR3 is TGTGCCAGTAGAAGTCGGGGAGGGGAGACCCAGTACTTC. The full variable domain, with the rest looked up from reference TRBV19 and TRBJ2-5, is DGGITQSPKYLFRKEGQNVTLSCEQNLNHDAMYWYRQDPGQGLRLIYYSQIVNDFQKGDIAEGYSVSREKKESFPLTVTSAQKNPTAFYLCASRSRGGETQYFGPGTRLLVL.

The gene calls are TRBV5-8 and TRBJ1-4, with D unresolved. The CDR3 sequence is 12 residues long. Trimming took 4 bases from V and 8 from J, leaving 9 bases between them. Germline V gene lookup returns CDR1 SGHTS and CDR2 YDEGEE. The DNA of the CDR3 is TGTGCCAGCAGCCTACGGAGGGAAAAACTGTTTTTT. It codes for CASSLRREKLFF.

There are a few counts of this clone. V and J are TRBV29-1 and TRBJ1-1; weak D call: TRBD1 (6 bases). Between the trimmed V and J ends, which lost 4 bases and 7 bases, there was a span of 13 bases. From germline, CDR1 is SQVTM and CDR2 ANQGSEA. This CDR3 contains 12 residues. The CDR3 coding sequence is TGCAGCGTTGGAGGGGGAACTCTTGAAGCTTTCTTT. Its protein is CSVGGGTLEAFF. Full variable domain (remainder filled in from reference TRBV29-1 and TRBJ1-1): SAVISQKPSRDICQRGTSLTIQCQVDSQVTMMFWYRQQPGQSLTLIATANQGSEATYESGFVIDKFPISRPNLTFSTLTVSNMSPEDSSIYLCSVGGGTLEAFFGQGTRLTVV.

The V and J genes are TRBV5-6 and TRBJ2-1; 10 nucleotides agree with TRBD2. Germline V CDR1 and CDR2: SGHDT, YYEEEE. V lost 1 base, J lost 9 bases, and 7 bases stayed unmatched. The CDR3 covers 15 residues. The DNA of the CDR3 is TGTGCCAGCAGCTTGTACAGCGGGAGGGTTACTGAGCAGTTCTTC. It encodes CASSLYSGRVTEQFF.

The chain combines TRBV19 with TRBJ2-3; a weak D match, TRBD2 (7 bases). Germline CDR1 reads LNHDA; CDR2 reads SQIVND (reference sequence). Trimming left V 6 bases short and J 1 base short, with 14 bases between. CDR3 length equals 15 residues. The CDR3 here is CASRPRGARTDTQYF. CDR3 in DNA: TGTGCCAGTAGACCACGGGGGGCTCGCACAGATACGCAGTATTTT.

This chain connects TRBV29-1 to TRBJ2-7, with 9 nucleotides matching TRBD2. With 6 bases clipped from V and 4 bases from J, the junction kept 10 bases outside the gene matches. The CDR3 runs to 14 residues. The germline V gene has CDR1 SQVTM and CDR2 ANQGSEA. For the CDR3, the DNA is TGCAGCGTCCAACCGGTAGCGGGAGTGTACGAGCAGTACTTC. Translating gives CSVQPVAGVYEQYF.

This clone has only one observation. The genes are TRBV6-5 and TRBJ1-5; 8 nucleotides match TRBD1. This CDR3 has 13 amino acids. The V gene end was trimmed by 6 bases and the J gene end by 6 bases; junction bases not matched to a gene: 4. The germline CDR1 and CDR2 sequences are MNHEY and SVGAGI. CDR3 DNA: TGTGCCAGCAGCCAGACAGGGGTTCAGCCCCAGCATTTT. It encodes CASSQTGVQPQHF.

V is TRBV21-1 and J is TRBJ1-2; TRBD1, the D gene given by the table, was not confirmed from the DNA. TRBV21-1 is given as a pseudogene. The CDR3 is 18 residues long. The CDR3 sequence is CASSKEWAGANPLYGYTF. The CDR3, as DNA: TGTGCCAGCAGCAAAGAGTGGGCAGGGGCAAACCCCCTCTATGGCTACACCTTC.

The chain couples TRBV30 to TRBJ2-7; D uncertain. V gave up 0 bases and J gave up 4 bases, with 10 bases separating them. The germline V gene encodes CDR1 GTSNPN and CDR2 SVGIG (reference sequence). The CDR3 runs to 13 residues. The CDR3 DNA reads TGTGCCTGGAGTGTATTTCCGGAGTACGAGCAGTACTTC. It translates to CAWSVFPEYEQYF.

This clone was detected only a few times. This chain joins TRBV28 and TRBJ2-7, with 12 positions matching TRBD2. The CDR3 length is 15 residues. Germline values: CDR1 MDHEN, CDR2 SYDVKM. With 6 bases clipped from V and 0 bases from J, the junction kept 3 bases outside the gene matches. The CDR3 coding sequence is TGTGCCAGCAGCACTAGCGGGAGGCCCTCCTACGAGCAGTACTTC. It yields the protein CASSTSGRPSYEQYF.

Only a few counts were recorded for this clone. The chain uses TRBV11-3 and TRBJ2-7; 9 bases map to TRBD1. The CDR3 loop spans 14 amino acids. Germline values: CDR1 SGHNT, CDR2 YENEEA. After removal of 1 base from V and 2 bases from J, the junction contained 0 bases not matched to a gene. CDR3 coding DNA: TGTGCCAGCAGCTTAGGGACAGGGGCCTACGAGCAGTACTTC. Translated: CASSLGTGAYEQYF. Supplemented by reference TRBV11-3 and TRBJ2-7, the full variable domain reads EAGVVQSPRYKIIEKKQPVAFWCNPISGHNTLYWYLQNLGQGPELLIRYENEEAVDDSQLPKDRFSAERLKGVDSTLKIQPAELGDSAVYLCASSLGTGAYEQYFGPGTRLTVT.

The J gene is TRBJ1-4, the V gene TRBV28; tentatively, D is TRBD1 (6 bases). This CDR3 has 13 residues. V was clipped by 5 bases and J by 4 bases, with 8 bases between them. Germline V gene sequence: CDR1 MDHEN, CDR2 SYDVKM. The DNA of the CDR3 is TGTGCCAGCAGTATCAGGGGTAATGAAAAACTGTTTTTT. Translating it yields CASSIRGNEKLFF.

The CDR3 region has the DNA TGTGCCTGGAGTGTATCGGACTATGGCTACACCTTC. Amino acid sequence: CAWSVSDYGYTF. The chain has TRBV30 and TRBJ1-2; D unclear. The length of the CDR3 is 12 residues. Trimming removed 0 bases at V and 3 bases at J, with 5 bases between. CDR1 GTSNPN and CDR2 SVGIG come from the germline V gene (reference sequence). Combining the CDR3 with reference TRBV30 and TRBJ1-2 gives the whole variable domain SQTIHQWPATLVQPVGSPLSLECTVEGTSNPNLYWYRQAAGRGLQLLFYSVGIGQISSEVPQNLSASRPQDRQFILSSKKLLLSDSGFYLCAWSVSDYGYTFGSGTRLTVV.

V is TRBV20-1 and J is TRBJ2-5; 9 bases are shared with TRBD2. The trim removed 3 bases at V and 2 bases at J, leaving 13 bases unmatched. The CDR3 spans 17 residues. Germline lookup yields CDR1 DFQATT and CDR2 SNEGSKA (reference sequence). The CDR3 loop reads CSASSWFLAGRQETQYF. CDR3 nucleotide sequence: TGCAGTGCTAGTAGTTGGTTTCTAGCGGGAAGACAAGAGACCCAGTACTTC.

The genes are TRBV27 and TRBJ1-1; 8 bases line up with TRBD1. CDR3 length: 15 amino acids. Germline CDR1 MNHEY, CDR2 SMNVEV (reference sequence). V was clipped by 4 bases and J by 3 bases; unmatched bases: 7. The CDR3 region has the DNA TGTGCCAGCAGTTCGAGGACAGGGAGGGACACTGAAGCTTTCTTT. Translating it yields CASSSRTGRDTEAFF.

The rearrangement links TRBV10-3 to TRBJ2-7; D gene ambiguous. The CDR3 contains 12 residues. The germline gives CDR1 ENHRY, CDR2 SYGVKD. Trimming cost V 6 bases and J 2 bases, with 8 bases left between them. The CDR3 protein is CAISDKAYEQYF. The CDR3 bases are TGTGCCATCAGCGACAAAGCCTACGAGCAGTACTTC.

This chain joins TRBV18 and TRBJ1-2; 10 positions match TRBD1. Germline V CDR1 and CDR2: KGHSH, LQKENI. This CDR3 has 16 amino acids. The V and J ends lost 1 base and 2 bases, in that order; junction bases with no gene match: 4. The CDR3 DNA sequence: TGTGCCAGCTCACCACGGACAGGGGGAACCAACTATGGCTACACCTTC. This sequence encodes CASSPRTGGTNYGYTF. Variable domain in full (rest from reference TRBV18 and TRBJ1-2): NAGVMQNPRHLVRRRGQEARLRCSPMKGHSHVYWYRQLPEEGLKFMVYLQKENIIDESGMPKERFSAEFPKEGPSILRIQQVVRGDSAAYFCASSPRTGGTNYGYTFGSGTRLTVV.

The chain recombines TRBV4-2 with TRBJ1-2, with TRBD1 matching 7 bases. The length of the CDR3 is 17 residues. Germline V gene data show CDR1 as LGHNA and CDR2 as YNFKEQ. After removal of 1 base from V and 5 bases from J, the junction contained 13 bases not matched to a gene. The CDR3 coding sequence is TGTGCCAGCAGCCAAGTCTCAGGGGGAAGCATTATTTATGGCTACACCTTC. This codes for CASSQVSGGSIIYGYTF.

CDR3 amino acids: CASRLPGSNQPQHF. The CDR3, as DNA: TGTGCCAGCAGGCTCCCCGGGAGCAATCAGCCCCAGCATTTT. The chain carries TRBV6-5 and TRBJ1-5; D is ambiguous. Per the germline V gene, CDR1 is MNHEY and CDR2 is SVGAGI. The CDR3 runs 14 residues. Trimming removed 6 bases at V and 1 base at J, with 10 bases between.

The V and J genes are TRBV6-1 and TRBJ2-7; 9 nucleotides line up with TRBD1. The CDR3 consists of 16 residues. Per germline, CDR1 MNHNS and CDR2 SASEGT. Trimming removed 4 bases from V and 0 bases from J; junction bases left unmatched: 7. The CDR3 sequence: CASSVQGALISYEQYF. CDR3 DNA: TGTGCCAGCAGTGTACAGGGGGCCCTAATCTCCTACGAGCAGTACTTC.